This T cell receptor (beta chain) derives from a study of blood T cell repertoires in COVID-19. As handled by the study authors: Amplification of reference gene primers was used by the study to estimate nucleated cell counts. The repertoire was sequenced with immunoSEQ multiplex PCR; TCRdb's copy has only in-frame clones and lacks some. Clone size and the V and J calls come from that table; the DNA yielded D and trimming. The table shows around 68,000 clones, with roughly 88% occurring only once. From germline, CDR1 is SGHKS and CDR2 YYEKEE (reference sequence). The V end lost 2 bases, the J end lost 4 bases, and 7 bases lay between the germline ends. This CDR3 contains 13 residues. This clone was seen a handful of times.

Sequenced material: peripheral blood. The sequence was collected from a human donor in a cohort sampled during active COVID-19. The chain has TRBV5-5 and TRBJ1-3; D is undetermined. The CDR3 reads CASSFGLGNTIYF. The CDR3 region has the DNA TGTGCCAGCAGCTTTGGCCTGGGAAACACCATATATTTT.